What follows are 8 T cell receptor beta chains derived from one specimen sequenced in a study of T-cell reconstitution after alpha-beta-depleted transplantation in children (dated by TCRdb to 2016 to 2018). The method was PCR. The sequencing machine was an Illumina HiSeq 2500. Molecular barcoding was employed in the preparation of TCR libraries, with unique molecular identifiers being used to normalize TCRbeta repertoire quantification. The public reads were run again by TCRdb, first through fastp at Q25 and then through MiXCR, and only productive beta chains were kept. Each entry is one CDR3 protein sequence, shown with its most common DNA and genes. Here the sample has about 440,000 distinct CDR3 sequences; approximately 42% occur a single time. The ten largest make up around 29% of the sample. Interpreted using the paper, the treatment or condition label stands for: allogeneic hematopoietic cell transplantation with graft depleted of TCRalphabeta T cells and CD19 B cells.

Here the sequenced sample was PBMCs, taken before TCRalphabeta/CD19-depleted stem cell transplant. Receptor source: a girl aged 2 to 10 with aplastic anemia, due to receive a stem cell transplant.

This chain links TRBV5-1 with TRBJ2-1; a possible D gene is TRBD1 (6 bases). CDR3 size: 15 residues. Germline V lookup: CDR1 SGHRS, CDR2 YFSETQ. Trimming removed 7 bases at V and 1 base at J, with 15 bases between. CDR3 sequence reads: CASRKLGQSYNEQFF. The CDR3 DNA reads TGCGCCAGCCGCAAATTGGGACAATCCTACAATGAGCAGTTCTTC.

Only a few counts were recorded for this clonotype. The rearrangement uses TRBV7-9 and TRBJ2-7; no definite D call. The CDR3 loop spans 13 amino acids. Per the germline V gene, CDR1 is SEHNR and CDR2 is FQNEAQ (reference sequence). V lost 5 bases and J 2 bases, leaving 10 bases between the germline ends. The CDR3 region is CASSPQPTYEQYF. CDR3 nucleotide sequence: TGTGCCAGCAGCCCACAGCCTACCTACGAGCAGTACTTC.

The chain uses TRBV12-3 or TRBV12-4 and TRBJ2-7, with TRBD1 matching over 12 bases. V gave up 7 bases and J gave up 1 base; unmatched junction bases: 8. The CDR3 spans 16 residues. Written as DNA, the CDR3 is TGTGCCAGCACCCAGGGACAGGGGGCGATGTCCTACGAGCAGTACTTC. Protein product: CASTQGQGAMSYEQYF.

In this sample, this clonotype turned up a few times. This rearrangement joins TRBV12-3 or TRBV12-4 to TRBJ2-7, with 7 bases that match TRBD2. This CDR3 spans 14 amino acids. V lost 3 bases, J lost 0 bases, and 2 bases stayed unmatched. CDR3 sequence reads: CASSFSSGSYEQYF. In DNA form, the CDR3 reads TGTGCCAGCAGTTTCTCTAGCGGCTCCTACGAGCAGTACTTC.

The rearrangement joins TRBV24-1 to TRBJ2-5; D assignment may be TRBD1 or TRBD2 (5 bases each). Trimming shortened V by 4 bases and J by 1 base, and 12 bases separated the two germline ends. This CDR3 region has 15 residues. Germline CDR1 and CDR2: KGHDR and SFDVKD. The CDR3 sequence is CATSDARGPQETQYF. CDR3 nucleotide sequence: TGTGCCACCAGTGACGCGAGGGGTCCCCAAGAGACCCAGTACTTC.

This clonotype was found a few times. This sequence joins TRBV6-1 and TRBJ2-3; D possibly matches TRBD1 or TRBD2 (6 bases each). Germline loops: CDR1 MNHNS, CDR2 SASEGT. V lost 5 bases to trimming and J lost 3 bases, with 15 bases between them. The CDR3 runs to 15 residues. DNA of the CDR3: TGTGCCAGCAGTCGCGGCCTAGGGGGGACAGATACGCAGTATTTT. Translating gives CASSRGLGGTDTQYF.

This clonotype was picked up a small number of times. The chain is built from TRBV6-1 and TRBJ2-2; a possible D gene is TRBD2 (5 bases). CDR3 length equals 16 residues. CDR1 is MNHNS and CDR2 is SASEGT in the germline V gene. Trimming left V 0 bases short and J 6 bases short, with 14 bases between. The CDR3 nucleotides are TGTGCCAGCAGTGAAGCGGCCTATTCTAGCTCCGGGGAGCTGTTTTTT. It yields the protein CASSEAAYSSSGELFF.

This clonotype showed up many times. The chain links TRBV12-3 or TRBV12-4 to TRBJ2-1, with 9 bases fitting TRBD2. CDR3 length equals 14 residues. V was clipped by 3 bases and J by 7 bases; unmatched bases: 4. Here the CDR3 DNA reads TGTGCCAGCAGTTTTGCGGGAGGGAGGAATGAGCAGTTCTTC. As protein: CASSFAGGRNEQFF.